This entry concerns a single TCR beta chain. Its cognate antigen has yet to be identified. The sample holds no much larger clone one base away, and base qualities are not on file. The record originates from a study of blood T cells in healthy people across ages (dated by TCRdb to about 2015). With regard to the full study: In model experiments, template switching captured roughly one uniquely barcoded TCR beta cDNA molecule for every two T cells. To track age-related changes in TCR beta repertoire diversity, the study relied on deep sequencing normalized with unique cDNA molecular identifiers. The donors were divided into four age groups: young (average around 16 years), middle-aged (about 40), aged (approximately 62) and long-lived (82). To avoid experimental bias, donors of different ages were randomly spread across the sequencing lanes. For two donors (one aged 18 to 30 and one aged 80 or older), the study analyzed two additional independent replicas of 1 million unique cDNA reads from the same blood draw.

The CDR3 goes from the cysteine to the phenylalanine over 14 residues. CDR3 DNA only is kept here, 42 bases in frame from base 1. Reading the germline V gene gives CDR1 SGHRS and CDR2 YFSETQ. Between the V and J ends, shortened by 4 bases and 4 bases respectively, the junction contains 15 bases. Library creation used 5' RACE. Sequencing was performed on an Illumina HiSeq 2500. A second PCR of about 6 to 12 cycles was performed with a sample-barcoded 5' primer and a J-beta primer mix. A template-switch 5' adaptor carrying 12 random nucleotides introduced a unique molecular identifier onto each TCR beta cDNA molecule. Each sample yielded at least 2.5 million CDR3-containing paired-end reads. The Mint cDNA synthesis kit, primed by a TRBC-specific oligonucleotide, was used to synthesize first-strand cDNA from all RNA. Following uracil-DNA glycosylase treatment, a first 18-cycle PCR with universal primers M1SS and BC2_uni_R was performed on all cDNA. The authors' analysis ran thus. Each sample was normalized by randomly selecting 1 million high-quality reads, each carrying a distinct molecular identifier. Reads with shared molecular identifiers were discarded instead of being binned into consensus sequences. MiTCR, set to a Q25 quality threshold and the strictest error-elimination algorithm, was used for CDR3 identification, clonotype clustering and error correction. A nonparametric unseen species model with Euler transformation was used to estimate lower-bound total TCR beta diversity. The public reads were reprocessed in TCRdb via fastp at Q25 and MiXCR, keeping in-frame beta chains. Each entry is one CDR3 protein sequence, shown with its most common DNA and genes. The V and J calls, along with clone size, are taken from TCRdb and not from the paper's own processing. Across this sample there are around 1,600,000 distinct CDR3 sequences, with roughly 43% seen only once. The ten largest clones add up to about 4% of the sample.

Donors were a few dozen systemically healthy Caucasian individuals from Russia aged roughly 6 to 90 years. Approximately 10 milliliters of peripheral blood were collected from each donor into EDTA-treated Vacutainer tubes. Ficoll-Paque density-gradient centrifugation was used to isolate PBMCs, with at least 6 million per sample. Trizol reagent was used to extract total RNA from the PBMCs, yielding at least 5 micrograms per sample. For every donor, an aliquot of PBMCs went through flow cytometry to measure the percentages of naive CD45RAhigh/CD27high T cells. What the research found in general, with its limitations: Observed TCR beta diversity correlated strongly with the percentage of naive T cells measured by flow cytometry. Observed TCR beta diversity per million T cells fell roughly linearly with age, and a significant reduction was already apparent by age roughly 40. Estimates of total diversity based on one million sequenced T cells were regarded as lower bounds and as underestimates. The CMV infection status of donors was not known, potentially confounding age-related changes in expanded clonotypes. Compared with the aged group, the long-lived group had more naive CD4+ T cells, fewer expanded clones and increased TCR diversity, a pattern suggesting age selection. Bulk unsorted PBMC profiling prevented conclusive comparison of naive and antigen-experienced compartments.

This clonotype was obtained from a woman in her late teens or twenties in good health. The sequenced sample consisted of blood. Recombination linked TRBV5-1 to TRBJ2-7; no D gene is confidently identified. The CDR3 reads CASSPGRTVYEQYF. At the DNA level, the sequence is TGCGCCAGCAGCCCCGGACGGACGGTATACGAGCAGTACTTC.